This is a list of T cell receptor beta chains from one sample in a study of blood T cell repertoires in COVID-19. The data were produced by immunoSEQ multiplex PCR, yet TCRdb's version contains in-frame clones alone and is incomplete. The sample records roughly 50,000 clones, about four fifths being singletons. The material sequenced was peripheral blood. The source is a woman aged 55-70 years with acute or convalescent COVID-19. Each CDR3 is given with its conserved first and last residue. D genes are given only for firm matches. Only some rows state a clone size, as once, few, many or a class for expanded clones.

v_gene,abundance,d_gene,j_gene,CDR3aa,CDR3nt
TRBV9,-,TRBD2,TRBJ2-7,CASSVSGGNYEQYF,TGTGCCAGCAGCGTTAGCGGGGGAAACTACGAGCAGTACTTC
TRBV6-5,-,TRBD1,TRBJ1-5,CATRTGNSNQPQHF,TGTGCCACGCGGACAGGGAATAGCAATCAGCCCCAGCATTTT
TRBV28,-,TRBD1,TRBJ1-5,CASRPDRGTQPQHF,TGTGCCAGCAGACCTGACAGGGGGACTCAGCCCCAGCATTTT
TRBV6-6,-,TRBD1,TRBJ1-6,CASSLTGGTQNLLHF,TGTGCCAGCAGTTTGACAGGGGGGACGCAAAATCTCCTCCACTTT
TRBV7-2,-,-,TRBJ1-5,CASSFSGVSNQPQHF,TGTGCCAGCAGCTTTTCAGGGGTCAGCAATCAGCCCCAGCATTTT
TRBV7-7,-,TRBD1,TRBJ2-3,CASSPTGVSTDTQYF,TGTGCTAGCAGCCCCACAGGGGTTAGCACAGATACGCAGTATTTT
TRBV15,once,TRBD1,TRBJ1-1,CATSRDLRGMNTEAFF,TGTGCCACCAGCAGAGATCTCAGGGGGATGAACACTGAAGCTTTCTTT
TRBV7-2,-,TRBD2,TRBJ2-1,CASGLASSAAYNEQFF,TGTGCCAGCGGACTAGCGAGTAGCGCGGCCTACAATGAGCAGTTCTTC
TRBV13,-,TRBD1,TRBJ2-5,CASSLSDRVAETQYF,TGTGCCAGCAGCTTAAGCGACAGGGTAGCGGAGACCCAGTACTTC
TRBV7-9,-,-,TRBJ1-4,CASSLGTLLGLNEKLFF,TGTGCCAGCAGCCTGGGGACACTACTTGGATTGAATGAAAAACTGTTTTTT
TRBV5-1,-,-,TRBJ1-2,CASSRKSGDGYTF,TGCGCCAGCAGCCGAAAGTCAGGGGACGGCTACACCTTC
TRBV20-1,few,-,TRBJ2-3,CSARSTDTQYF,TGCAGTGCTCGTAGCACAGATACGCAGTATTTT
TRBV24-1,-,-,TRBJ2-3,CATSDSSDTQYF,TGTGCCACCAGTGATTCATCAGATACGCAGTATTTT
TRBV5-1,-,TRBD1,TRBJ1-6,CASSRGTGRSPLHF,TGCGCCAGCAGTCGTGGGACAGGGCGGTCACCCCTCCACTTT
TRBV19,-,TRBD1,TRBJ1-1,CASSTPGGGNTEAFF,TGTGCCAGTAGTACACCAGGGGGCGGCAACACTGAAGCTTTCTTT
TRBV4-1,-,-,TRBJ2-1,CASSPGTVLLDEQFF,TGCGCCAGCAGCCCCGGGACTGTTCTGTTGGATGAGCAGTTCTTC
TRBV6-1,-,-,TRBJ1-5,CASSEREDQPQHF,TGTGCCAGCAGTGAAAGGGAGGATCAGCCCCAGCATTTT
TRBV5-6,few,TRBD1,TRBJ1-2,CASSRGQGLGYGYTF,TGTGCCAGCAGCCGGGGACAGGGCCTGGGGTATGGCTACACCTTC
TRBV19,-,TRBD1,TRBJ2-2,CASSSPRGRVTGELFF,TGTGCCAGTAGTAGTCCTAGGGGGCGCGTAACCGGGGAGCTGTTTTTT
TRBV30,-,-,TRBJ1-6,CAWSVQGAWGSPLHF,TGTGCCTGGAGTGTACAGGGTGCCTGGGGTTCACCCCTCCACTTT
TRBV9,-,-,TRBJ2-7,CASSPPGRVDEQYF,TGTGCCAGCAGCCCCCCGGGCAGGGTCGACGAGCAGTACTTC
TRBV2,-,-,TRBJ1-2,CASSPDKNYGYTF,TGTGCCAGCAGCCCAGACAAGAACTATGGCTACACCTTC
TRBV2,-,-,TRBJ1-4,CASSEARQAEKLFF,TGTGCCAGCAGTGAAGCACGACAGGCCGAAAAACTGTTTTTT
TRBV2,-,TRBD1,TRBJ1-5,CASSGTGAQPQHF,TGTGCCAGCAGCGGGACAGGGGCCCAGCCCCAGCATTTT
TRBV3-1/TRBV3-2,-,-,TRBJ2-1,CASSQGRASNEQFF,TGTGCCAGCAGCCAAGGGCGGGCATCCAATGAGCAGTTCTTC
TRBV25-1,-,-,TRBJ1-2,CASSPANYGYTF,TGTGCCAGCAGTCCAGCTAACTATGGCTACACCTTC
TRBV5-1,-,-,TRBJ2-7,CASSQGLTPYEQYF,TGCGCCAGCAGCCAGGGACTTACTCCCTACGAGCAGTACTTC
TRBV19,few,TRBD1,TRBJ1-1,CASKLDRGSEAFF,TGTGCCAGTAAATTAGACAGGGGGAGTGAAGCTTTCTTT
TRBV27,-,TRBD2,TRBJ2-2,CASSPSGRNGELFF,TGTGCCAGCAGTCCTAGCGGGAGAAACGGGGAGCTGTTTTTT
TRBV19,once,-,TRBJ1-2,CASSSAASYGYTF,TGTGCCAGTAGTTCCGCAGCGTCTTATGGCTACACCTTC
TRBV28,-,-,TRBJ1-5,CASSLDSNQPQHF,TGTGCCAGCAGTCTAGATAGCAATCAGCCCCAGCATTTT
TRBV5-1,-,TRBD2,TRBJ2-7,CASMLAGGSYEQYF,TGCGCCAGCATGCTAGCGGGAGGCTCCTACGAGCAGTACTTC
TRBV6-2/TRBV6-3,-,-,TRBJ1-1,CASSLGRGTEAFF,TGTGCCAGCAGTCTGGGGAGGGGGACTGAAGCTTTCTTT
TRBV7-8,few,TRBD2,TRBJ2-5,CASSLALAGGETQYF,TGTGCCAGCAGCTTAGCGCTAGCGGGAGGGGAGACCCAGTACTTC
TRBV4-2,-,-,TRBJ2-5,CASSQQRLQETQYF,TGTGCCAGCAGCCAGCAGCGGCTACAAGAGACCCAGTACTTC
TRBV28,-,TRBD2,TRBJ2-7,CASSSGGALYEQYF,TGTGCCAGCAGTTCCGGGGGGGCTCTTTACGAGCAGTACTTC
TRBV12-3/TRBV12-4,-,-,TRBJ1-1,CASSSRRNTEAFF,TGTGCCAGCAGTTCCCGCAGGAACACTGAAGCTTTCTTT
TRBV5-1,-,-,TRBJ1-2,CASSLARVEQGGGYTF,TGCGCCAGCAGCTTGGCCCGGGTGGAGCAGGGTGGTGGCTACACCTTC
TRBV2,-,-,TRBJ1-5,CASSDPGWHF,TGTGCCAGCAGTGATCCGGGTTGGCATTTT
TRBV19,-,-,TRBJ1-6,CASRSPGNSPLHF,TGTGCCAGTAGGAGCCCAGGGAATTCACCCCTCCACTTT
TRBV28,-,-,TRBJ1-1,CASRLRGRRAFF,TGTGCCAGCAGGCTAAGGGGTCGGCGAGCTTTCTTT
TRBV7-3,-,-,TRBJ1-6,CASSFNSNSPLHF,TGTGCCAGCAGCTTTAACAGTAATTCACCCCTCCACTTT
TRBV28,-,-,TRBJ2-7,CASREDSWRSYEQYF,TGTGCCAGCAGGGAGGACAGCTGGCGGTCGTACGAGCAGTACTTC
TRBV5-1,-,TRBD2,TRBJ2-1,CASSLAAGLAGANEQFF,TGCGCCAGCAGCTTGGCAGCGGGACTAGCGGGAGCCAATGAGCAGTTCTTC
TRBV6-5,-,-,TRBJ1-2,CASSSSETNYGYTF,TGTGCCAGCAGTTCTAGTGAGACTAACTATGGCTACACCTTC
TRBV5-1,-,-,TRBJ2-3,CASSLALERDTQYF,TGCGCCAGCAGCTTGGCACTAGAAAGAGATACGCAGTATTTT
TRBV28,-,TRBD1,TRBJ1-1,CASSFQKGANEAFF,TGTGCCAGCAGTTTTCAGAAGGGGGCGAATGAAGCTTTCTTT
TRBV7-2,-,TRBD1,TRBJ1-1,CASSLMGQGAFF,TGTGCCAGCAGCTTAATGGGACAGGGGGCTTTCTTT
TRBV7-2,-,-,TRBJ1-1,CASSLFPETEAFF,TGTGCCAGCAGCTTATTCCCGGAGACTGAAGCTTTCTTT
TRBV5-1,-,TRBD2,TRBJ2-7,CASSLGAGVSYEQYF,TGCGCCAGCAGCTTGGGGGCGGGGGTCTCCTACGAGCAGTACTTC
TRBV5-1,-,-,TRBJ2-2,CASSLDQGSTGELFF,TGCGCCAGCAGCTTGGACCAGGGGAGCACCGGGGAGCTGTTTTTT
TRBV15,-,TRBD2,TRBJ2-7,CATSTVAGGPFYEQYF,TGTGCCACCAGCACTGTAGCGGGGGGCCCTTTCTACGAGCAGTACTTC
TRBV5-1,-,TRBD1,TRBJ1-3,CASTGGQGDGNTIYF,TGCGCCAGCACCGGAGGACAGGGGGACGGAAACACCATATATTTT
TRBV19,-,-,TRBJ1-1,CASSIGGVGTEAFF,TGTGCCAGTAGTATCGGAGGGGTCGGCACTGAAGCTTTCTTT